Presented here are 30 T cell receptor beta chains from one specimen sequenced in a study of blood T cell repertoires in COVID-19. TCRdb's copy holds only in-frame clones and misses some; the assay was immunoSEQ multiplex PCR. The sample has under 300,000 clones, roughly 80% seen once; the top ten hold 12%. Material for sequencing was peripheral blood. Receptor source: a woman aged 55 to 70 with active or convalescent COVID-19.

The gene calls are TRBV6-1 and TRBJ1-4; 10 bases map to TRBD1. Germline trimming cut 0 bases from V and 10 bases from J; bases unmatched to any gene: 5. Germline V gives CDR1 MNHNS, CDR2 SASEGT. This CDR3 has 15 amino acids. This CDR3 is CASSEAGTGEGKLFF. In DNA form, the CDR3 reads TGTGCCAGCAGTGAAGCAGGGACAGGGGAAGGAAAACTGTTTTTT.

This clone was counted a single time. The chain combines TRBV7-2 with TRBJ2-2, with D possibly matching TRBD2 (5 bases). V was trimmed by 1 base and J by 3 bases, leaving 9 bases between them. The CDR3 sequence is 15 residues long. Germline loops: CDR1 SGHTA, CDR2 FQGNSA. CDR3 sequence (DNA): TGTGCCAGCAGCTTAGGTCCGAGGGACACCGGGGAGCTGTTTTTT. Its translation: CASSLGPRDTGELFF.

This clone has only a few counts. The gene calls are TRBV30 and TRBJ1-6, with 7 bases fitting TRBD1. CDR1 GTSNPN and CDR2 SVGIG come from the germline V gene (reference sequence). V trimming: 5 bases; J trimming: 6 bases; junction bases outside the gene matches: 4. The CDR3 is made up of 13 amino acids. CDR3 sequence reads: CAWGTAANSPLHF. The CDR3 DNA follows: TGTGCCTGGGGGACAGCAGCTAATTCACCCCTCCACTTT.

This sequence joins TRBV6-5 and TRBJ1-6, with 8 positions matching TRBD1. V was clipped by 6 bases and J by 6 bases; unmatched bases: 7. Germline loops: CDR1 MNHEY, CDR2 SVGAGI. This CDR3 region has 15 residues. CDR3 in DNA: TGTGCCAGCAGGGAGATAGGACAGGGTAATTCACCCCTCCACTTT. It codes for CASREIGQGNSPLHF.

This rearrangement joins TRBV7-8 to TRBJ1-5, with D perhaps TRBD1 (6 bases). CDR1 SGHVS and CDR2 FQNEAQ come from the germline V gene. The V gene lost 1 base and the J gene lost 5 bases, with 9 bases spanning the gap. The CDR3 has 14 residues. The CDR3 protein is CASSLGTADQPQHF. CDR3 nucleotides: TGTGCCAGCAGCTTAGGGACAGCTGATCAGCCCCAGCATTTT.

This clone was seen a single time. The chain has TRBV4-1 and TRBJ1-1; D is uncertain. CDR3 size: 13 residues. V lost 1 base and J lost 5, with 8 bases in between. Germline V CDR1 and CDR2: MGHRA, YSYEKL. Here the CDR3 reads CASSQVGRTEAFF. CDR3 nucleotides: TGCGCCAGCAGCCAAGTAGGGAGGACTGAAGCTTTCTTT.

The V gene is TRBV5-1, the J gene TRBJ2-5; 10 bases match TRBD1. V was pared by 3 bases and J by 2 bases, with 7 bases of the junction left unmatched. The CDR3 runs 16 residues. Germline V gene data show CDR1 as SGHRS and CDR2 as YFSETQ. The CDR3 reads CASSSMTDRGQETQYF. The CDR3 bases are TGCGCCAGCAGCTCAATGACGGACAGGGGGCAAGAGACCCAGTACTTC.

The CDR3 DNA reads TGTGCCAGCAGCTTGGGACAGGGGACCACCGGGGAGCTGTTTTTT. Its translation is CASSLGQGTTGELFF. This chain uses TRBV5-4 with TRBJ2-2; TRBD1 matches 8 bases. The length of the CDR3 is 15 residues. The V segment lost 0 bases and the J segment 4 bases; nucleotides outside the gene matches: 2. Germline V gives CDR1 SGHNT, CDR2 YYREEE (reference sequence). Full variable domain (outside the CDR3, taken from reference TRBV5-4 and TRBJ2-2): ETGVTQSPTHLIKTRGQQVTLRCSSQSGHNTVSWYQQALGQGPQFIFQYYREEENGRGNFPPRFSGLQFPNYSSELNVNALELDDSALYLCASSLGQGTTGELFFGEGSRLTVL.

The CDR3 nucleotides are TGCGCCAGCAGCTTGCTCGGGGATAGCAATCAGCCCCAGCATTTT. This encodes CASSLLGDSNQPQHF. The rearrangement links TRBV5-1 to TRBJ1-5, with D unresolved. V was cut by 1 base and J by 0 bases, with 8 bases left in between. The CDR3 is made up of 15 amino acids. CDR1 is SGHRS, CDR2 YFSETQ, per germline.

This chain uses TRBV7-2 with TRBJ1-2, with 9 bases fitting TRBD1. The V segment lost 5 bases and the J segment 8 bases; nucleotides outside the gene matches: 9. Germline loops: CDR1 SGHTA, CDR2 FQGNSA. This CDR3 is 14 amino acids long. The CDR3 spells CASSPDRGWGGYTF. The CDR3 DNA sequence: TGTGCCAGCAGCCCGGACAGGGGCTGGGGCGGCTACACCTTC.

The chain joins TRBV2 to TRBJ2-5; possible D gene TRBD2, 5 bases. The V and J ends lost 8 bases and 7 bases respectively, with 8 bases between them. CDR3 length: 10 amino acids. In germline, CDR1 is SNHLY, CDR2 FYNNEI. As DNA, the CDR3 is TGTGCCAGCTCCGAGGGGACCCAGTACTTC. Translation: CASSEGTQYF.

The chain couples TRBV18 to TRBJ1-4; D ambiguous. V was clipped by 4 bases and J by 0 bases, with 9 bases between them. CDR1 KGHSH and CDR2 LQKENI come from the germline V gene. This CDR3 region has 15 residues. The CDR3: CASSRRDSTNEKLFF. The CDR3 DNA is TGTGCCAGCTCACGGCGGGATTCAACTAATGAAAAACTGTTTTTT. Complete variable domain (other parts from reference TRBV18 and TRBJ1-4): NAGVMQNPRHLVRRRGQEARLRCSPMKGHSHVYWYRQLPEEGLKFMVYLQKENIIDESGMPKERFSAEFPKEGPSILRIQQVVRGDSAAYFCASSRRDSTNEKLFFGSGTQLSVL.

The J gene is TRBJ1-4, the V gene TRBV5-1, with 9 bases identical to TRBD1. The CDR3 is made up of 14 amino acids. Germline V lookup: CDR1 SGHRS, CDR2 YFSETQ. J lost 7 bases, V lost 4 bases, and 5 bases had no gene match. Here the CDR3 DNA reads TGCGCCAGCAGCCCGGGACAGGGAGGTGAAAAACTGTTTTTT. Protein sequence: CASSPGQGGEKLFF.

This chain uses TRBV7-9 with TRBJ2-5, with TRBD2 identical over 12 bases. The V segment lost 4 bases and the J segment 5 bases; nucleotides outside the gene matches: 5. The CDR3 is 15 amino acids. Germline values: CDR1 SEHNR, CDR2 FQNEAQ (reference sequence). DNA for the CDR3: TGTGCCAGCAGCTCCTGGACTAGCGGGACGGAGACCCAGTACTTC. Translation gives CASSSWTSGTETQYF.

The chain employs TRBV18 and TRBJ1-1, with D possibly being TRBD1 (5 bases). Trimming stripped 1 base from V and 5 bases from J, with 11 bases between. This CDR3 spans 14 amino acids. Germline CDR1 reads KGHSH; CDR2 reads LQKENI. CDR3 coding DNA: TGTGCCAGCTCACCACAGCAGGGATGGACTGAAGCTTTCTTT. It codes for CASSPQQGWTEAFF. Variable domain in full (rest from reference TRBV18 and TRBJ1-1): NAGVMQNPRHLVRRRGQEARLRCSPMKGHSHVYWYRQLPEEGLKFMVYLQKENIIDESGMPKERFSAEFPKEGPSILRIQQVVRGDSAAYFCASSPQQGWTEAFFGQGTRLTVV.

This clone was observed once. CDR3 region: CASSASTGHNEKLFF. DNA for the CDR3: TGTGCCAGCAGCGCCAGTACAGGGCATAATGAAAAACTGTTTTTT. This chain connects TRBV7-2 to TRBJ1-4; tentatively, D is TRBD1 (6 bases). Trimming shortened V by 5 bases and J by 4 bases, and 14 bases separated the two germline ends. This CDR3 contains 15 residues. The germline CDR1 and CDR2 sequences are SGHTA and FQGNSA.

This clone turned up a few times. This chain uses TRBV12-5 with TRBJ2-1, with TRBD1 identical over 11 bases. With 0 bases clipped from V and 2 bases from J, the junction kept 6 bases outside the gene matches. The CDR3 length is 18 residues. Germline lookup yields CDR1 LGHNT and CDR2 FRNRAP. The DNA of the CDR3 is TGTGCTAGTGGTTTGGTATCCGGGGGACAGGGGGCCTACAATGAGCAGTTCTTC. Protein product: CASGLVSGGQGAYNEQFF.

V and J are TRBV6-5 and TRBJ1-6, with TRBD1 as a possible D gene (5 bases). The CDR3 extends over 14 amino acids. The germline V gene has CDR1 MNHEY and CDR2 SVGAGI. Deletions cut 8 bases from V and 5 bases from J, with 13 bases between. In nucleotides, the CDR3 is TGTGCCAGCGGAGGGGCAGGTGATAATTCACCCCTCCACTTT. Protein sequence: CASGGAGDNSPLHF.

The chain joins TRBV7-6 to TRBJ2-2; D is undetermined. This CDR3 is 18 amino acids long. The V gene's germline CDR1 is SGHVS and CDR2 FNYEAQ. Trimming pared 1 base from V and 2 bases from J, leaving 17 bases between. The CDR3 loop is CASSLDLSGRPNTGELFF. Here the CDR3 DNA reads TGTGCCAGCAGCTTAGACCTATCGGGTCGACCTAACACCGGGGAGCTGTTTTTT.

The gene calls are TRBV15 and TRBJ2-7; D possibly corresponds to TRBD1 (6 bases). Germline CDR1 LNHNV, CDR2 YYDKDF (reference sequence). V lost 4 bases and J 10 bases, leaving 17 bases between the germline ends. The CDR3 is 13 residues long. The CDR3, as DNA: TGTGCCACCAGCACCACCGGGACACGAACCCAGTACTTC. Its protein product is CATSTTGTRTQYF.

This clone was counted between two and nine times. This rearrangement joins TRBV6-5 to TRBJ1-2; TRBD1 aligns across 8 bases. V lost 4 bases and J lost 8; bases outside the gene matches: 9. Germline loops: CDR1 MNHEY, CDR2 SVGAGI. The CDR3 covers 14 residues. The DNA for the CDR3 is TGTGCCAGCAGTTTTTCCCAGGACAGGGACGGCTACACCTTC. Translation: CASSFSQDRDGYTF.

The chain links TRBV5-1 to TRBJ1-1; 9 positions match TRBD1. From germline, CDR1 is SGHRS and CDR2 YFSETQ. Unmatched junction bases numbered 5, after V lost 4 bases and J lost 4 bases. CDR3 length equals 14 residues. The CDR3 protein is CASSPPGQGTEAFF. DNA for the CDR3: TGCGCCAGCAGCCCCCCGGGACAGGGCACTGAAGCTTTCTTT.

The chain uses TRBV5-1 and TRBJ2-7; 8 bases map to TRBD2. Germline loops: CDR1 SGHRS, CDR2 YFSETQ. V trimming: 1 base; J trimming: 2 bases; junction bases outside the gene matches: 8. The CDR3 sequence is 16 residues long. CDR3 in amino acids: CASSLWLAGPTYEQYF. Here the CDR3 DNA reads TGCGCCAGCAGCTTGTGGCTAGCGGGCCCGACCTACGAGCAGTACTTC.

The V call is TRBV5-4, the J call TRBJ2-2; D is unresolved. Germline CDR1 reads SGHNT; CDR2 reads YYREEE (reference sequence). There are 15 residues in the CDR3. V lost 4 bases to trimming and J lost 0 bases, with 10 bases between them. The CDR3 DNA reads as TGTGCCAGCAGCGCGATTGATACGAACACCGGGGAGCTGTTTTTT. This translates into CASSAIDTNTGELFF.

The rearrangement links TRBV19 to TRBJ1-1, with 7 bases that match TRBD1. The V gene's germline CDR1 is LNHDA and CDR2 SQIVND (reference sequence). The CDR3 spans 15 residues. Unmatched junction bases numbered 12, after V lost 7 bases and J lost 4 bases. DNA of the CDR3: TGTGCCAGTACCCCCCGACAGGGTGGGAGCACTGAAGCTTTCTTT. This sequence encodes CASTPRQGGSTEAFF.

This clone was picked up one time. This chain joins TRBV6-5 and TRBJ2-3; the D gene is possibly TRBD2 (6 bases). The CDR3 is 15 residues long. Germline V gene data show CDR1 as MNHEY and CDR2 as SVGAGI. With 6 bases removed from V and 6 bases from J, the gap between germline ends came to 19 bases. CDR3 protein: CASSQSPGAWDTQYF. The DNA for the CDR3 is TGTGCCAGCAGCCAATCCCCGGGAGCCTGGGATACGCAGTATTTT.

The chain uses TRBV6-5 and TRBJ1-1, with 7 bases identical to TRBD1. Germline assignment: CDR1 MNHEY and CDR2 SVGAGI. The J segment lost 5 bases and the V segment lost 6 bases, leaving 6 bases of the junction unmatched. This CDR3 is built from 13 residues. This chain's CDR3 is CASRTTGVTEAFF. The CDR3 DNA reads TGTGCCAGCAGGACAACAGGGGTTACTGAAGCTTTCTTT.

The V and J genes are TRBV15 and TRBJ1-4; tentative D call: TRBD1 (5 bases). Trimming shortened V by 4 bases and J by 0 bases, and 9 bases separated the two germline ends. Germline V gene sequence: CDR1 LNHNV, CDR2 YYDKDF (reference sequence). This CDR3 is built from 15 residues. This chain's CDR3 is CATSTDRTTNEKLFF. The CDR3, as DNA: TGTGCCACCAGCACAGACAGAACAACTAATGAAAAACTGTTTTTT.

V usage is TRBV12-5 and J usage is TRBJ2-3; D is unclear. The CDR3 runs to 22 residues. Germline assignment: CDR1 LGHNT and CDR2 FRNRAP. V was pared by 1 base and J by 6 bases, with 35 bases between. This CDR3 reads CASGLALGRPVLSYDDGDTQYF. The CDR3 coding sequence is TGTGCTAGTGGTTTGGCCCTTGGTCGGCCAGTACTCAGCTACGACGACGGGGATACGCAGTATTTT.

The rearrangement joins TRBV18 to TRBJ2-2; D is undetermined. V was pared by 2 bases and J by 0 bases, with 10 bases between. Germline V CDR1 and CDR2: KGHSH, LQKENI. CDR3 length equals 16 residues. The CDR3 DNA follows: TGTGCCAGCTCACCATATCCTAACGCGAACACCGGGGAGCTGTTTTTT. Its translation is CASSPYPNANTGELFF.